Presented here are 5 T cell receptor beta chains from one specimen sequenced in a study of cytotoxic CD8 clonotypes in ibrutinib-treated CLL. The method was immunoSEQ multiplex PCR; TCRdb's version includes in-frame clones alone and lacks a portion of them. There are just over 200,000 clones in the sample; around 75% occur only once, and approximately 6% lies in the top ten. The starting material was PBMCs, obtained after 12 months of ibrutinib treatment. These receptors came from a human donor with chronic lymphocytic leukemia.

V gene TRBV18 combines with J gene TRBJ2-7; D may be TRBD1 or TRBD2 (5 bases each). CDR1 and CDR2 from the germline V gene are KGHSH and LQKENI. Trimming shortened V by 4 bases and J by 6 bases, and 10 bases separated the two germline ends. The CDR3 has 12 residues. The CDR3 nucleotides read TGTGCCAGCTCACGGGACCGAGCCGAGCAGTACTTC. This gives the protein CASSRDRAEQYF.

This clone was seen a handful of times. This specimen includes other DNA sequences encoding the same CDR3. The V and J genes are TRBV9 and TRBJ2-7; no reliable D call. Germline CDR1 is SGDLS and CDR2 is YYNGEE. The CDR3 sequence is 14 residues long. Deletions cut 1 base from V and 0 bases from J, with 8 bases between. CDR3 sequence reads: CASSVLGSSYEQYF. As DNA, the CDR3 is TGTGCCAGCAGCGTATTGGGCAGCTCCTACGAGCAGTACTTC.

The J gene is TRBJ2-1, the V gene TRBV19; perhaps D is TRBD1 or TRBD2 (7 bases each). V gave up 4 bases and J gave up 2 bases, with 12 bases separating them. This CDR3 has 15 amino acids. The V gene's germline CDR1 is LNHDA and CDR2 SQIVND (reference sequence). The CDR3 nucleotides read TGTGCCAGTAGTAGAAGCGGGACAGCCTACAATGAGCAGTTCTTC. Translated: CASSRSGTAYNEQFF.

The V and J genes are TRBV5-5 and TRBJ2-7; the D is unclear. V lost 0 bases and J lost 4, with 5 bases in between. This CDR3 has 12 residues. In germline, CDR1 is SGHKS, CDR2 YYEKEE (reference sequence). CDR3 loop: CASSLVGYEQYF. The CDR3 nucleotides are TGTGCCAGCAGCTTGGTTGGGTACGAGCAGTACTTC.

This sequence joins TRBV7-2 and TRBJ2-5; 8 nucleotides match TRBD1. The germline gives CDR1 SGHTA, CDR2 FQGNSA. With V trimmed by 5 bases and J by 4 bases, 9 bases remained unmatched. This CDR3 is built from 15 residues. CDR3 nucleotide sequence: TGTGCCAGCAGCCACAGACAGGGGAAGGGAGAGACCCAGTACTTC. Translated: CASSHRQGKGETQYF.